Listed below are T cell receptor beta chains from one sample, sequenced in a study of blood T cell repertoires in COVID-19. Profiling relied on immunoSEQ multiplex PCR, and the TCRdb table lists in-frame clones only, not all of them. The table shows over 110,000 clones, with 84% occurring only once. What was sequenced was PBMCs or T cells enriched from blood (not recorded which). All receptors come from a man in his fifties or sixties in a cohort exposed to, infected with or recovered from COVID-19 (not recorded which). Both conserved end residues are part of each CDR3. D genes are given only for firm matches. Not all rows give a size; the values are once, few, many and, for expanded clones, a class.

clone_size	v_call	d_call	j_call	cdr3_aa	cdr3_nt
-	TRBV6-5	TRBD2	TRBJ2-2	CASSWLAGGAGELFF	TGTGCCAGCAGTTGGCTAGCGGGGGGAGCCGGGGAGCTGTTTTTT
-	TRBV5-1	-	TRBJ1-4	CASTPGATNEKLFF	TGCGCCAGCACTCCCGGGGCAACTAATGAAAAACTGTTTTTT
-	TRBV11-2	-	TRBJ1-1	CASSLGQRNTEAFF	TGTGCCAGCAGCTTGGGACAAAGGAACACTGAAGCTTTCTTT
few	TRBV6-5	-	TRBJ2-7	CASSRPRGLSFF	TGTGCCAGCAGTCGGCCCCGGGGACTTTCCTTCTTC
-	TRBV6-6	-	TRBJ2-6	CASSRIQGRGANVLTF	TGTGCCAGCAGTCGAATTCAGGGGCGCGGGGCCAACGTCCTGACTTTC
-	TRBV6-5	TRBD2	TRBJ2-5	CASSSLAGLAGLNF	TGTGCCAGCAGTTCCTTGGCCGGGCTAGCGGGACTCAACTTC
-	TRBV4-1	-	TRBJ1-5	CASSQGEKTNQPQHF	TGCGCCAGCAGCCAAGGGGAGAAAACAAATCAGCCCCAGCATTTT
-	TRBV6-5	-	TRBJ1-5	CASKALLTDDQPQHF	TGTGCCAGCAAGGCCCTCTTGACTGACGATCAGCCCCAGCATTTT
few	TRBV27	-	TRBJ1-2	CASSLSSGVGGYGYTF	TGTGCCAGCAGTTTATCGTCAGGGGTTGGTGGCTATGGCTACACCTTC
-	TRBV5-1	-	TRBJ1-1	CASSLPAGGLEAFF	TGCGCCAGCAGCTTACCCGCCGGGGGTCTTGAAGCTTTCTTT
-	TRBV30	-	TRBJ2-2	CAWTPGEDTGELFF	TGTGCCTGGACCCCCGGGGAGGACACCGGGGAGCTGTTTTTT
-	TRBV19	-	TRBJ2-2	CASSIDQGGATGELFF	TGTGCCAGTAGTATAGATCAGGGGGGAGCTACCGGGGAGCTGTTTTTT
-	TRBV5-5	-	TRBJ2-6	CASGVLGGSSGANVLTF	TGTGCCAGCGGGGTCCTCGGGGGTAGCTCTGGGGCCAACGTCCTGACTTTC
-	TRBV6-5	TRBD1	TRBJ1-1	CAHRVGGWRDTEAFF	TGTGCCCACAGGGTAGGGGGCTGGAGGGACACTGAAGCTTTCTTT
-	TRBV24-1	-	TRBJ1-4	CATSDTRKLFF	TGTGCCACCAGTGATACTCGGAAACTGTTTTTT
-	TRBV6-5	TRBD2	TRBJ2-1	CASSNSGGGLGEQFF	TGTGCCAGCAGCAACTCCGGCGGGGGTCTGGGTGAGCAGTTCTTC
-	TRBV6-5	TRBD1	TRBJ2-7	CASGDSPLYEQYF	TGTGCCAGCGGGGACAGCCCCCTCTACGAGCAGTACTTC
-	TRBV7-2	-	TRBJ1-5	CASSPQQGFQPQHF	TGTGCCAGCAGCCCGCAACAGGGTTTTCAGCCCCAGCATTTT
-	TRBV13	-	TRBJ1-3	CASSLRTDPGGNTIYF	TGTGCCAGCAGCCTCCGGACTGACCCGGGGGGAAACACCATATATTTT
-	TRBV6-1	-	TRBJ1-1	CASSERATGVSEAFF	TGTGCCAGCAGTGAAAGGGCGACGGGGGTATCTGAAGCTTTCTTT
-	TRBV6-1	-	TRBJ2-2	CASRYLGELFF	TGTGCCAGCAGATACTTAGGGGAGCTGTTTTTT
-	TRBV15	-	TRBJ1-5	CATSSLRDNQPQHF	TGTGCCACCAGCAGTCTCAGGGATAATCAGCCCCAGCATTTT
once	TRBV19	TRBD1	TRBJ2-7	CASSNDRGREQYF	TGTGCCAGTAGTAACGACAGGGGTCGCGAGCAGTACTTC
-	TRBV5-4	-	TRBJ2-6	CASSGEGGEGPGANVLTF	TGTGCCAGCAGCGGCGAAGGAGGGGAAGGTCCTGGGGCCAACGTCCTGACTTTC
-	TRBV5-1	TRBD1	TRBJ1-6	CASSPGRDRGSPLHF	TGCGCCAGCAGCCCTGGCCGGGACAGGGGTTCACCCCTCCACTTT
-	TRBV10-3	-	TRBJ2-5	CAISDSNVRETQYF	TGTGCCATCAGTGATTCTAACGTCAGGGAGACCCAGTACTTC
-	TRBV28	TRBD1	TRBJ2-3	CASSPPDRATDTQYF	TGTGCCAGCAGTCCGCCGGACAGGGCCACAGATACGCAGTATTTT
few	TRBV4-2	TRBD1	TRBJ1-6	CASSQAGGDSPLHF	TGTGCCAGCAGCCAAGCAGGGGGCGATTCACCCCTCCACTTT
-	TRBV21-1	-	TRBJ1-5	CASSCPGQGAYQPQHF	TGTGCCAGCAGCTGTCCGGGACAGGGGGCCTATCAGCCCCAGCATTTT
-	TRBV5-1	-	TRBJ2-3	CASSPRGLSSGTDTQYF	TGCGCCAGCAGCCCCAGGGGTTTGAGCTCGGGAACAGATACGCAGTATTTT
-	TRBV5-1	TRBD1	TRBJ2-5	CASSTGQGARETQYF	TGCGCCAGCAGCACGGGACAGGGGGCACGTGAGACCCAGTACTTC
-	TRBV6-6	TRBD2	TRBJ2-1	CASSYSGGLASNEQFF	TGTGCCAGCAGTTACTCGGGGGGACTAGCGTCCAATGAGCAGTTCTTC
-	TRBV5-1	-	TRBJ1-2	CASSLAGDGYTF	TGCGCCAGCAGCTTGGCAGGGGATGGCTACACCTTC
-	TRBV5-6	TRBD2	TRBJ2-5	CASSLALAGGVTQYF	TGTGCCAGCAGCTTGGCACTAGCGGGAGGGGTGACCCAGTACTTC
-	TRBV18	TRBD1	TRBJ2-5	CASSPGTGRETQYF	TGTGCCAGCTCACCTGGGACAGGGCGAGAGACCCAGTACTTC
-	TRBV21-1	-	TRBJ2-3	CASSKMPGGSFTDTQYF	TGTGCCAGCAGCAAGATGCCAGGGGGGAGTTTCACAGATACGCAGTATTTT
few	TRBV5-4	-	TRBJ2-7	CASSLGGGSYEQYF	TGTGCCAGCAGCTTGGGGGGCGGATCCTACGAGCAGTACTTC
-	TRBV18	TRBD2	TRBJ2-7	CASSPGTSGRAAEEQYF	TGTGCCAGCTCACCAGGGACTAGCGGGAGGGCCGCGGAGGAGCAGTACTTC
-	TRBV6-2/TRBV6-3	-	TRBJ1-5	CASSYGSGFRQPQHF	TGTGCCAGCAGTTACGGCTCAGGGTTTCGTCAGCCCCAGCATTTT
-	TRBV2	-	TRBJ2-7	CASYEAGEQYF	TGTGCCAGCTACGAGGCTGGCGAGCAGTACTTC
-	TRBV29-1	-	TRBJ2-7	CSVGEGDLQYF	TGCAGCGTCGGGGAGGGGGACCTGCAGTACTTC
few	TRBV19	-	TRBJ1-3	CASSYQASSGNTIYF	TGTGCCAGTAGTTACCAGGCCAGCTCTGGAAACACCATATATTTT
-	TRBV6-1	-	TRBJ2-7	CASSESTLKPPYEQYF	TGTGCCAGCAGTGAATCGACACTTAAGCCCCCTTACGAGCAGTACTTC
-	TRBV7-2	TRBD2	TRBJ2-2	CASSLSGGANTGELFF	TGTGCCAGCAGCCTTAGCGGGGGGGCCAACACCGGGGAGCTGTTTTTT
-	TRBV29-1	-	TRBJ2-5	CSVKDSETQYF	TGCAGCGTGAAGGACAGTGAGACCCAGTACTTC
-	TRBV5-1	TRBD2	TRBJ2-5	CASASGAVQETQYF	TGCGCCAGCGCCAGCGGGGCAGTCCAAGAGACCCAGTACTTC
-	TRBV7-9	-	TRBJ1-2	CASSFGQDYGYTF	TGTGCCAGCAGCTTTGGACAAGACTATGGCTACACCTTC
-	TRBV7-6	TRBD1	TRBJ1-1	CASSLAQGTEAFF	TGTGCCAGCAGCTTAGCACAGGGGACTGAAGCTTTCTTT
-	TRBV9	TRBD2	TRBJ2-3	CASSISGGRVTDTQYF	TGTGCCAGCAGCATAAGCGGGGGGCGAGTGACAGATACGCAGTATTTT
once	TRBV5-1	-	TRBJ2-7	CASTHDYTTYEQYF	TGCGCCAGCACCCATGATTACACTACCTACGAGCAGTACTTC
-	TRBV5-1	TRBD2	TRBJ2-7	CASSWKLADGYEQYF	TGCGCCAGCAGCTGGAAACTAGCGGACGGCTACGAGCAGTACTTC
once	TRBV6-1	-	TRBJ2-3	CASSESATGRTDTQYF	TGTGCCAGCAGTGAATCGGCAACAGGGAGAACAGATACGCAGTATTTT
-	TRBV11-1	-	TRBJ2-1	CASSLTSSYNEQFF	TGTGCCAGCAGCTTAACTAGCTCCTACAATGAGCAGTTCTTC
-	TRBV24-1	-	TRBJ2-2	CATSDSWGRGVAGELFF	TGTGCCACCAGTGATAGCTGGGGCAGGGGTGTGGCCGGGGAGCTGTTTTTT
-	TRBV14	TRBD1	TRBJ2-7	CASSHDDRDPYEQYF	TGTGCCAGCAGCCATGACGACAGGGACCCCTACGAGCAGTACTTC
-	TRBV15	-	TRBJ1-5	CATSRVGGVQPQHF	TGTGCCACCAGCAGAGTAGGGGGTGTTCAGCCCCAGCATTTT
-	TRBV27	-	TRBJ1-5	CATSLRGSNQPQHF	TGTGCCACCTCCCTACGGGGTAGCAATCAGCCCCAGCATTTT
-	TRBV11-2	-	TRBJ1-2	CASSLETGYGYTF	TGTGCCAGCAGCTTAGAAACCGGGTATGGCTACACCTTC
-	TRBV28	-	TRBJ1-2	CASSSIRQTPTF	TGTGCCAGCAGTTCAATAAGACAGACTCCCACCTTC